The 3 T cell receptor beta chains in this list originate from one sample, sequenced in a study of blood T cell repertoires in COVID-19. Some clones are missing from TCRdb's copy, which holds only in-frame ones; the method was immunoSEQ multiplex PCR. Here the sample spans tens of thousands of clones, around 93% being singletons. The source material was peripheral blood. All receptors come from a human donor with active COVID-19. The donor label of this sample is uncertain.

The gene calls are TRBV23-1 and TRBJ1-2, with D possibly being TRBD1 (6 bases). TRBV23-1 is given ORF status, its function remaining uncertain. V lost 0 bases, J lost 3 bases, and 11 bases lay in between. The CDR3 is 15 amino acids. CDR3 bases: TGCGCCAGCAGTCAATCGATAACAGGGTACTATGGCTACACCTTC. This translates into CASSQSITGYYGYTF.

The chain combines TRBV5-1 with TRBJ2-7; 7 bases are a match to TRBD1. The V gene's germline CDR1 is SGHRS and CDR2 YFSETQ. J lost 2 bases, V lost 0 bases, and 5 bases had no gene match. The CDR3 runs to 15 residues. The CDR3 DNA sequence: TGCGCCAGCAGCTTGGGGACAGGAGGTCCCTACGAGCAGTACTTC. The encoded protein is CASSLGTGGPYEQYF.

This chain links TRBV5-6 with TRBJ1-3, with 12 bases aligning to TRBD1. There are 16 residues in the CDR3. V lost 3 bases, J lost 4 bases, and 5 bases stayed unmatched. Germline V gives CDR1 SGHDT, CDR2 YYEEEE. CDR3 sequence (DNA): TGTGCCAGCAGCTGGGGGGACAGGGGGCTCGGAAACACCATATATTTT. It yields the protein CASSWGDRGLGNTIYF.